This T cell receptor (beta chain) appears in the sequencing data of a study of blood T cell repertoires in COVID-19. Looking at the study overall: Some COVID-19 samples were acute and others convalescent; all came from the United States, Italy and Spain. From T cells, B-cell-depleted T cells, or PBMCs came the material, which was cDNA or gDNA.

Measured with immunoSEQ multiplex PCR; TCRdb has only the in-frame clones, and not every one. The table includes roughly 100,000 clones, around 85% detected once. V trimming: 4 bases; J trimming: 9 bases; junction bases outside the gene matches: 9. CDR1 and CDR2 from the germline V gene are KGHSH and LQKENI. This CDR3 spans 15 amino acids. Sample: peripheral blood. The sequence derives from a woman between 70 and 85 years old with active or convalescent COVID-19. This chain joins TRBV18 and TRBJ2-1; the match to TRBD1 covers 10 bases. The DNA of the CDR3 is TGTGCCAGCTCACGAGGGACAGGGGACATTGGTGAGCAGTTCTTC. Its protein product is CASSRGTGDIGEQFF. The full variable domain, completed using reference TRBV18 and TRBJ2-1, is NAGVMQNPRHLVRRRGQEARLRCSPMKGHSHVYWYRQLPEEGLKFMVYLQKENIIDESGMPKERFSAEFPKEGPSILRIQQVVRGDSAAYFCASSRGTGDIGEQFFGPGTRLTVL.